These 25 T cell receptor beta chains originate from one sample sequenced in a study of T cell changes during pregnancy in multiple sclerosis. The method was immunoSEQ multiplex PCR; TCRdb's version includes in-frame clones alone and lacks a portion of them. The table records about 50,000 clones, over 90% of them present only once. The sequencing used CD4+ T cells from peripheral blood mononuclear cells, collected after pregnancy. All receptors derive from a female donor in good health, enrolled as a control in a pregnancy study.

CDR3 region: CASSSPSGRAFNEQFF. The CDR3 nucleotides are TGTGCCAGCAGTTCTCCAAGCGGGAGGGCCTTCAATGAGCAGTTCTTC. This chain joins TRBV27 and TRBJ2-1; 10 nucleotides agree with TRBD2. The CDR3 covers 16 residues. After removal of 4 bases from V and 6 bases from J, the junction contained 9 bases not matched to a gene. Germline V CDR1 and CDR2: MNHEY, SMNVEV (reference sequence).

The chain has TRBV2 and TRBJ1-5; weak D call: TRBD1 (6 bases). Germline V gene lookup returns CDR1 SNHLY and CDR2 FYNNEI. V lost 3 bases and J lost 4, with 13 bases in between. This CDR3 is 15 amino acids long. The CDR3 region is CASSEGRGSNQPQHF. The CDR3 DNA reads TGTGCCAGCAGTGAGGGCAGGGGAAGTAATCAGCCCCAGCATTTT.

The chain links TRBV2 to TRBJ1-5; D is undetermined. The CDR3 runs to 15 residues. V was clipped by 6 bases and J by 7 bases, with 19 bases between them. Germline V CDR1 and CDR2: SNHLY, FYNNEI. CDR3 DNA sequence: TGTGCCAGCAGAAGAGACCGGGGTTTGGGACAGCCCCAGCATTTT. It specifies CASRRDRGLGQPQHF.

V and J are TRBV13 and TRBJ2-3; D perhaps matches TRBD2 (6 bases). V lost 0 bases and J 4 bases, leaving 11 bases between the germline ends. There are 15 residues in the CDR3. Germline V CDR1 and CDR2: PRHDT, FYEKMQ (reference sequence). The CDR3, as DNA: TGTGCCAGCAGCTTAGGCCCTGGGGGGTCAGATACGCAGTATTTT. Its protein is CASSLGPGGSDTQYF.

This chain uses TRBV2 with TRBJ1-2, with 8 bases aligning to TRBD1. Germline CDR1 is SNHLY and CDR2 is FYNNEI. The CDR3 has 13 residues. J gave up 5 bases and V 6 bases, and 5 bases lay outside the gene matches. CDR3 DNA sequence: TGTGCCAGCAGGGCGGGACAGGAGTATGGCTACACCTTC. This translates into CASRAGQEYGYTF.

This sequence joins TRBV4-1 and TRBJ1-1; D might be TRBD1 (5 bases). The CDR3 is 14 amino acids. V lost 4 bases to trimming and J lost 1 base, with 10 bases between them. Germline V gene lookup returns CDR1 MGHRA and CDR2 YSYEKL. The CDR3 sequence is CASSPGPWNTEAFF. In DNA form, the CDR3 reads TGCGCCAGCAGCCCAGGGCCGTGGAACACTGAAGCTTTCTTT.

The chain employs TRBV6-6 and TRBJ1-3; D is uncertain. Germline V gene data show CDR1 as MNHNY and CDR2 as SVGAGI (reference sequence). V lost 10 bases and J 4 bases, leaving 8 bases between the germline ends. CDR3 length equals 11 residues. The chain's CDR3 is CATAAGNTIYF. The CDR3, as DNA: TGTGCCACCGCGGCGGGAAACACCATATATTTT.

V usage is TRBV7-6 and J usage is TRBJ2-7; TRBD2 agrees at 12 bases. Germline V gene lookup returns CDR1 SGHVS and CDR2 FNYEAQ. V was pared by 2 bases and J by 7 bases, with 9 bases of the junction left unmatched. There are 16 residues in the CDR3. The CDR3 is CASSLRLAGGPGEQYF. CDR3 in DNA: TGTGCCAGCAGCTTAAGGCTAGCGGGAGGGCCGGGAGAGCAGTACTTC.

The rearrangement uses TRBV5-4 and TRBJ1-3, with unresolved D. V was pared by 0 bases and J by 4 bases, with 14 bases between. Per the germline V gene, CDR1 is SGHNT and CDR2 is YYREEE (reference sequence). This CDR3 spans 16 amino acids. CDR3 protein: CASSLGGGRTGNTIYF. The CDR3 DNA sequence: TGTGCCAGCAGCTTGGGAGGCGGCCGAACGGGAAACACCATATATTTT.

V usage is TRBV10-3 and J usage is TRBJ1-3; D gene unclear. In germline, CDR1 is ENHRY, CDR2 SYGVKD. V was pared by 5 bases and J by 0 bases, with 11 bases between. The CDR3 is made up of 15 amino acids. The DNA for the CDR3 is TGTGCCATCAGTAACGCTGGGCTCTCTGGAAACACCATATATTTT. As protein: CAISNAGLSGNTIYF.

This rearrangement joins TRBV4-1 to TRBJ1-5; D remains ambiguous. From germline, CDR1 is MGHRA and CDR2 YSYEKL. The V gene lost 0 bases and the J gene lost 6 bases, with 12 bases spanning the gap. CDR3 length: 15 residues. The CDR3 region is CASSQDTTRVQPQHF. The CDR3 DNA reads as TGCGCCAGCAGCCAAGACACGACGAGGGTTCAGCCCCAGCATTTT.

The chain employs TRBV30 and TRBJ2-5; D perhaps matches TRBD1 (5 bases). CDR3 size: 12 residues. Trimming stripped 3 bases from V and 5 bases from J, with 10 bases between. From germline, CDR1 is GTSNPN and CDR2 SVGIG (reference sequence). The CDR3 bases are TGTGCCTGGAGACAGGACGGGGAGACCCAGTACTTC. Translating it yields CAWRQDGETQYF.

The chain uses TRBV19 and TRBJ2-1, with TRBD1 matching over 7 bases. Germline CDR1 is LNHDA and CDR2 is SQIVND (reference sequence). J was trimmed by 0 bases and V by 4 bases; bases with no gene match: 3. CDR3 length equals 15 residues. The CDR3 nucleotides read TGTGCCAGTAGTAGGGACAGAGGCTCCTACAATGAGCAGTTCTTC. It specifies CASSRDRGSYNEQFF.

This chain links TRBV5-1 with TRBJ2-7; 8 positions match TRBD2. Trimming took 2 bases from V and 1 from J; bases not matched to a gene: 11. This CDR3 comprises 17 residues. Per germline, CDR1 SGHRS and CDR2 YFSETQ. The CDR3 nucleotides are TGCGCCAGCAGCTTACGGGGGGGGACCCTCTTATCCTACGAGCAGTACTTC. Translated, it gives CASSLRGGTLLSYEQYF.

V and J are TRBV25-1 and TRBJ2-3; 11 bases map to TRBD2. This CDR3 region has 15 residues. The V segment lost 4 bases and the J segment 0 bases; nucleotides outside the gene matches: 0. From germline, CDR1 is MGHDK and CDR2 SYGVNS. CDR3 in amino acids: CASSASGGSTDTQYF. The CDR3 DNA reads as TGTGCCAGCAGTGCTAGCGGGGGGAGCACAGATACGCAGTATTTT.

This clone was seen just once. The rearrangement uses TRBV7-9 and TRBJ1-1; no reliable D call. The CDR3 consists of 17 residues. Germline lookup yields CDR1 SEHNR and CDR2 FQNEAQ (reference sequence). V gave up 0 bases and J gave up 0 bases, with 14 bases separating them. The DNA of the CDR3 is TGTGCCAGCAGCTTAGCGGCTGGGAGACGACTGAACACTGAAGCTTTCTTT. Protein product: CASSLAAGRRLNTEAFF.

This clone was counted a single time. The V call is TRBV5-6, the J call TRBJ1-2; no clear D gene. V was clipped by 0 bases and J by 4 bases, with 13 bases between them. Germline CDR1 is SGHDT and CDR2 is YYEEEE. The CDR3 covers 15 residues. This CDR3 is CASSLVAGEIYGYTF. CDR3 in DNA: TGTGCCAGCAGCTTGGTTGCGGGCGAGATCTATGGCTACACCTTC.

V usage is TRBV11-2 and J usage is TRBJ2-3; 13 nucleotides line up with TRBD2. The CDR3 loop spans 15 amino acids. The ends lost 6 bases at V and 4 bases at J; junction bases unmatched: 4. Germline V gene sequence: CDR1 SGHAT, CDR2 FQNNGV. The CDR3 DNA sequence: TGTGCCAGCAGATATGGGACTAGCGGGGCAGATACGCAGTATTTT. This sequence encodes CASRYGTSGADTQYF.

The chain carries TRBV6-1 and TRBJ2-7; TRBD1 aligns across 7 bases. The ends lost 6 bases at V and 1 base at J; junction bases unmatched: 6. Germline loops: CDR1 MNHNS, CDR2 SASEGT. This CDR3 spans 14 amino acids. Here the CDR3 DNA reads TGTGCCAGCAGCCCCCAACAGGGGTCCTACGAGCAGTACTTC. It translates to CASSPQQGSYEQYF.

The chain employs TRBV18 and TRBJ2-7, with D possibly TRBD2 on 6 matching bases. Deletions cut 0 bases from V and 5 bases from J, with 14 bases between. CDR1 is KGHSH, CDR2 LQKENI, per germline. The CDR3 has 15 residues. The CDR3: CASSPPSGGRDEQYF. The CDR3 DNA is TGTGCCAGCTCACCACCTTCCGGGGGACGGGACGAGCAGTACTTC.

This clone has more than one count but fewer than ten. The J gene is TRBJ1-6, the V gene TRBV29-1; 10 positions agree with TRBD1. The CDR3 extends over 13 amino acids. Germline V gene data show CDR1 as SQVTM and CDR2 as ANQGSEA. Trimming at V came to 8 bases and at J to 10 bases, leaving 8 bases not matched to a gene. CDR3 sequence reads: CSIRRDRGSPLHF. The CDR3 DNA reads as TGCAGCATTCGACGGGACAGGGGCTCACCCCTCCACTTT.

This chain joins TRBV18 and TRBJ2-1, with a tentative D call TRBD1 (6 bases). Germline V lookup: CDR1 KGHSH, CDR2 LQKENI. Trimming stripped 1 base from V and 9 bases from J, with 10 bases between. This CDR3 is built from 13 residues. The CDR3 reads CASSPQGVGEQFF. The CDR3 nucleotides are TGTGCCAGCTCACCACAGGGGGTCGGTGAGCAGTTCTTC.

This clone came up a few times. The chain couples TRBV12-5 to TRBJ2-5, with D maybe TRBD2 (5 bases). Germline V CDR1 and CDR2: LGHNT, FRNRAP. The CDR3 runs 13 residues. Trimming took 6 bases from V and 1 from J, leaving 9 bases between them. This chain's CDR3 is CASGVRGQETQYF. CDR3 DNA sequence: TGTGCTAGTGGGGTCCGGGGCCAAGAGACCCAGTACTTC. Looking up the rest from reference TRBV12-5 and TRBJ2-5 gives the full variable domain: DARVTQTPRHKVTEMGQEVTMRCQPILGHNTVFWYRQTMMQGLELLAYFRNRAPLDDSGMPKDRFSAEMPDATLATLKIQPSEPRDSAVYFCASGVRGQETQYFGPGTRLLVL.

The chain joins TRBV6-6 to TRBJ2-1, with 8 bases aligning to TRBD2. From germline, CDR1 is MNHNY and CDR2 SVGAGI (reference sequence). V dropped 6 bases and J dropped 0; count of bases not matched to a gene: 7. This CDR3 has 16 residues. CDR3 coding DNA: TGTGCCAGCAGATCACTAGCGGTGAGCTCCTACAATGAGCAGTTCTTC. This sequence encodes CASRSLAVSSYNEQFF.

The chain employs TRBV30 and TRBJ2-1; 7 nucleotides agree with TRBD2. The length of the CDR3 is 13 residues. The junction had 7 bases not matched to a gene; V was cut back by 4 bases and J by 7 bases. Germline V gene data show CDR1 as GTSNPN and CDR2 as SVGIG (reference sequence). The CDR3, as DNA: TGTGCCTGGACGGCCAACGGGGGGAATGAGCAGTTCTTC. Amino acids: CAWTANGGNEQFF. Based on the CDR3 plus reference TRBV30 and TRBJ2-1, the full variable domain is SQTIHQWPATLVQPVGSPLSLECTVEGTSNPNLYWYRQAAGRGLQLLFYSVGIGQISSEVPQNLSASRPQDRQFILSSKKLLLSDSGFYLCAWTANGGNEQFFGPGTRLTVL.